The 29 T cell receptor beta chains below all came from one sample that was sequenced in a study of beta chain features in type 1 diabetes. The entirety of the isolated RNA underwent reverse transcription, so expressed TCRB transcripts were sequenced. The table came from immunoSEQ multiplex PCR; TCRdb's copy has only in-frame clones and leaves some out. In the table there are approximately 400,000 clones, around 15% of which are singletons. Sequenced: naive CD4+ T cells from blood. These receptors came from a woman younger than 35 in good health.

In this sample, this clone turned up a few times. The rearrangement links TRBV4-3 to TRBJ2-1, with D perhaps matching TRBD2 (5 bases). Germline V gives CDR1 LGHNA, CDR2 YSLEER. CDR3 length equals 15 residues. V was pared by 4 bases and J by 3 bases, with 13 bases between. The CDR3 DNA is TGCGCCAGCAGCCCGGACGGACTGTTCTACAATGAGCAGTTCTTC. Translating it yields CASSPDGLFYNEQFF.

This clone came up a few times. The chain employs TRBV7-9 and TRBJ2-7; a possible D gene is TRBD1 (5 bases). The CDR3 consists of 13 residues. V lost 2 bases, J lost 5 bases, and 10 bases lay in between. Germline V gene data show CDR1 as SEHNR and CDR2 as FQNEAQ (reference sequence). The chain's CDR3 is CASSLQGFHEQYF. The CDR3 region has the DNA TGTGCCAGCAGCTTACAGGGATTCCACGAGCAGTACTTC.

The rearrangement uses TRBV23-1 and TRBJ2-7; a weak D match, TRBD2 (6 bases). TRBV23-1 is filed as an ORF, its function uncertain. V dropped 4 bases and J dropped 2 bases, with 12 bases sitting between them. This CDR3 region has 14 residues. This CDR3 reads CASSRLDQPYEQYF. CDR3 DNA: TGCGCCAGCAGTCGACTAGATCAACCCTACGAGCAGTACTTC.

This clone was seen a few times. This sequence joins TRBV5-4 and TRBJ2-7; TRBD1 agrees at 7 bases. Germline V gives CDR1 SGHNT, CDR2 YYREEE (reference sequence). CDR3 size: 13 residues. V was clipped by 4 bases and J by 3 bases; unmatched bases: 4. DNA for the CDR3: TGTGCCAGCAGCCCCCGGGACAGCTACGAGCAGTACTTC. This translates into CASSPRDSYEQYF. Supplemented by reference TRBV5-4 and TRBJ2-7, the full variable domain reads ETGVTQSPTHLIKTRGQQVTLRCSSQSGHNTVSWYQQALGQGPQFIFQYYREEENGRGNFPPRFSGLQFPNYSSELNVNALELDDSALYLCASSPRDSYEQYFGPGTRLTVT.

There are a few counts of this clone. The chain carries TRBV2 and TRBJ2-5; D is possibly TRBD1 (6 bases). The CDR3 is 12 amino acids. V was trimmed by 5 bases and J by 3 bases, leaving 7 bases between them. The V gene's germline CDR1 is SNHLY and CDR2 FYNNEI. The CDR3 DNA follows: TGTGCCAGCAGTAGGACAGAAGAGACCCAGTACTTC. Translation: CASSRTEETQYF.

This clone has more than one count but fewer than ten. The identical CDR3 is also encoded by other nucleotide sequences in the sample. This chain uses TRBV20-1 with TRBJ2-5; a weak D match, TRBD1 (5 bases). V was clipped by 6 bases and J by 5 bases, with 7 bases between them. The CDR3 covers 10 residues. Per germline, CDR1 DFQATT and CDR2 SNEGSKA (reference sequence). The CDR3: CSAPGETQYF. The CDR3 coding sequence is TGCAGTGCCCCAGGGGAGACCCAGTACTTC.

This clone has a handful of counts. This chain connects TRBV15 to TRBJ2-3; a possible D gene is TRBD2 (6 bases). CDR3 length: 14 residues. The V and J ends lost 2 bases and 6 bases respectively, with 12 bases between them. The germline V gene encodes CDR1 LNHNV and CDR2 YYDKDF (reference sequence). The CDR3 nucleotides read TGTGCCACCAGCAGACCGGGAGCTTCGGATACGCAGTATTTT. This sequence encodes CATSRPGASDTQYF.

The V gene is TRBV10-3, the J gene TRBJ2-2; TRBD1 is a possible D gene (5 bases). From germline, CDR1 is ENHRY and CDR2 SYGVKD. CDR3 length equals 13 residues. V was clipped by 5 bases and J by 6 bases, with 10 bases between them. The CDR3 DNA reads TGTGCCATCAGTAGACAGAGTTCCGGGGAGCTGTTTTTT. Its translation: CAISRQSSGELFF.

This clone was seen only a few times. V is TRBV28 and J is TRBJ2-5; TRBD1 matches at 8 bases. This CDR3 has 15 residues. CDR1 is MDHEN and CDR2 is SYDVKM in the germline V gene. V lost 5 bases and J lost 4; bases outside the gene matches: 9. Here the CDR3 DNA reads TGTGCCAGCAGTCCAAGGGCCCAGGGGGCAGAGACCCAGTACTTC. Its protein is CASSPRAQGAETQYF.

This chain joins TRBV28 and TRBJ2-5; D is uncertain. Germline V gene data show CDR1 as MDHEN and CDR2 as SYDVKM. V lost 4 bases and J 10 bases, leaving 10 bases between the germline ends. This CDR3 contains 11 residues. The DNA of the CDR3 is TGTGCCAGCAGTTCCGCGTTTTACCAGTACTTC. It yields the protein CASSSAFYQYF. Looking up the rest from reference TRBV28 and TRBJ2-5 gives the full variable domain: DVKVTQSSRYLVKRTGEKVFLECVQDMDHENMFWYRQDPGLGLRLIYFSYDVKMKEKGDIPEGYSVSREKKERFSLILESASTNQTSMYLCASSSAFYQYFGPGTRLLVL.

This clone was found a few times. The chain couples TRBV27 to TRBJ1-5, with a weak D call TRBD1 (6 bases). The CDR3 runs to 14 residues. Germline CDR1 reads MNHEY; CDR2 reads SMNVEV (reference sequence). V lost 4 bases to trimming and J lost 9 bases, with 16 bases between them. CDR3 in amino acids: CASSSLPQGRPQHF. In nucleotides, the CDR3 is TGTGCCAGCAGTTCCCTTCCTCAGGGGAGGCCCCAGCATTTT.

This clone was picked up a small number of times. This sequence joins TRBV2 and TRBJ1-5, with D maybe TRBD1 (6 bases). In germline, CDR1 is SNHLY, CDR2 FYNNEI. The CDR3 has 15 amino acids. The germline V and J ends were trimmed by 5 bases and 1 base, with 12 bases remaining between them. CDR3 coding DNA: TGTGCCAGCAGTCTACAGGGAAAGAGCAATCAGCCCCAGCATTTT. Amino acids: CASSLQGKSNQPQHF.

The genes are TRBV9 and TRBJ2-7, with TRBD1 matching over 8 bases. The junction had 9 bases not matched to a gene; V was cut back by 2 bases and J by 2 bases. The CDR3 loop spans 16 amino acids. Germline CDR1 and CDR2: SGDLS and YYNGEE. CDR3 nucleotide sequence: TGTGCCAGCAGCGTCGGCCCAGGGGGCTTCGCCTACGAGCAGTACTTC. The encoded protein is CASSVGPGGFAYEQYF.

The chain employs TRBV28 and TRBJ2-7, with D hard to call. Trimming removed 5 bases at V and 6 bases at J, with 14 bases between. CDR3 length: 13 residues. The germline V gene has CDR1 MDHEN and CDR2 SYDVKM. The CDR3 here is CASSPGDLVEQYF. CDR3 sequence (DNA): TGTGCCAGCAGTCCAGGTGACCTGGTCGAGCAGTACTTC.

This clone was detected a few times. The rearrangement links TRBV29-1 to TRBJ1-1, with unresolved D. This CDR3 comprises 14 residues. Per germline, CDR1 SQVTM and CDR2 ANQGSEA. V lost 7 bases and J lost 1, with 16 bases in between. The CDR3 loop reads CSGQKDTSNTEAFF. DNA of the CDR3: TGCAGCGGACAAAAGGATACATCGAACACTGAAGCTTTCTTT.

V is TRBV12-5 and J is TRBJ2-5; D ambiguous. Trimming left V 4 bases short and J 0 bases short, with 15 bases between. CDR3 length: 16 residues. Germline CDR1 and CDR2: LGHNT and FRNRAP. The DNA for the CDR3 is TGTGCTAGTGGTTCCCTTTCGGCCGACAACCAAGAGACCCAGTACTTC. It specifies CASGSLSADNQETQYF.

This clone was picked up a small number of times. The chain is built from TRBV7-9 and TRBJ1-1, with 10 bases matching TRBD1. CDR1 and CDR2 (germline): SEHNR, FQNEAQ (reference sequence). The CDR3 covers 18 residues. Unmatched junction bases numbered 10, after V lost 0 bases and J lost 3 bases. CDR3 region: CASSLALGQGIWDTEAFF. Written as DNA, the CDR3 is TGTGCCAGCAGCTTAGCGCTGGGACAGGGGATCTGGGACACTGAAGCTTTCTTT.

The chain couples TRBV18 to TRBJ2-7; 7 bases fit TRBD2. CDR3 length: 16 amino acids. Germline V gene data show CDR1 as KGHSH and CDR2 as LQKENI. The V segment lost 1 base and the J segment 3 bases; nucleotides outside the gene matches: 9. The CDR3 spells CASSPQAPGGRYEQYF. The CDR3 bases are TGTGCCAGCTCACCACAGGCGCCGGGAGGTCGCTACGAGCAGTACTTC.

The chain uses TRBV14 and TRBJ1-2; 10 bases agree with TRBD1. The trim removed 3 bases at V and 8 bases at J, leaving 6 bases unmatched. Germline CDR1 and CDR2: SGHDN and FVKESK. This CDR3 is built from 14 residues. Here the CDR3 reads CASSQRTGGKGYTF. As DNA, the CDR3 is TGTGCCAGCAGCCAGAGGACAGGGGGAAAAGGCTACACCTTC.

The V and J genes are TRBV6-5 and TRBJ2-1; a weak D match, TRBD1 (6 bases). The V gene lost 6 bases and the J gene lost 12 bases, with 18 bases spanning the gap. This CDR3 comprises 13 residues. CDR1 is MNHEY, CDR2 SVGAGI, per germline. CDR3 DNA sequence: TGTGCCAGCAGCAATGTACAGGGCGGCGTGCAGTTCTTC. It codes for CASSNVQGGVQFF.

Only a few counts were recorded for this clone. The chain links TRBV28 to TRBJ2-2, with D unclear. V was shortened by 3 bases and J by 6 bases, with 17 bases between the two germline ends. Germline V gene lookup returns CDR1 MDHEN and CDR2 SYDVKM. The CDR3 length is 16 residues. DNA for the CDR3: TGTGCCAGCAGTTTTGCAGGCCCGGCATTTTCCGGGGAGCTGTTTTTT. Translating it yields CASSFAGPAFSGELFF.

The chain couples TRBV15 to TRBJ2-2; D may be TRBD2 (5 bases). The germline V gene has CDR1 LNHNV and CDR2 YYDKDF (reference sequence). The CDR3 has 15 amino acids. Trimming pared 1 base from V and 0 bases from J, leaving 6 bases between. CDR3 residues: CATSRAGANTGELFF. DNA of the CDR3: TGTGCCACCAGCAGAGCCGGGGCGAACACCGGGGAGCTGTTTTTT.

The genes are TRBV19 and TRBJ2-1, with 7 bases that match TRBD1. V lost 4 bases, J lost 2 bases, and 5 bases stayed unmatched. The germline gives CDR1 LNHDA, CDR2 SQIVND (reference sequence). The CDR3 sequence is 15 residues long. This CDR3 reads CASSTTGQPYNEQFF. The CDR3 DNA follows: TGTGCCAGTAGTACGACAGGGCAACCCTACAATGAGCAGTTCTTC.

In its sample, this clone was seen a few times. This sequence joins TRBV6-5 and TRBJ2-7; TRBD1 matches 8 bases. Per germline, CDR1 MNHEY and CDR2 SVGAGI. V trimming: 5 bases; J trimming: 2 bases; junction bases outside the gene matches: 5. The CDR3 runs 14 residues. CDR3: CASSKDRGPYEQYF. DNA for the CDR3: TGTGCCAGCAGTAAAGACAGGGGCCCCTACGAGCAGTACTTC.

V and J are TRBV27 and TRBJ2-1; 13 bases fit TRBD2. The CDR3 runs 18 residues. Unmatched junction bases numbered 9, after V lost 4 bases and J lost 3 bases. Germline CDR1 MNHEY, CDR2 SMNVEV (reference sequence). CDR3 sequence reads: CASSSRTSGRLIYNEQFF. CDR3 bases: TGTGCCAGCAGTTCGCGGACTAGCGGGAGACTTATCTACAATGAGCAGTTCTTC.

This clone was recorded a few times. This chain joins TRBV7-2 and TRBJ2-7; possibly TRBD2 for D (6 bases). This CDR3 has 16 residues. CDR1 and CDR2 (germline): SGHTA, FQGNSA. Trimming removed 1 base from V and 4 bases from J, with 17 bases in between. CDR3 DNA sequence: TGTGCCAGCAGCTTAGAAGGGACTTCGTGGTTATACGAGCAGTACTTC. Amino acid sequence: CASSLEGTSWLYEQYF.

V gene TRBV4-2 combines with J gene TRBJ1-2; the match to TRBD1 covers 7 bases. Germline CDR1 reads LGHNA; CDR2 reads YNFKEQ. This CDR3 is 13 amino acids long. J gave up 14 bases and V 2 bases, and 11 bases lay outside the gene matches. The CDR3 region is CASSQRGQAGETF. The CDR3 bases are TGTGCCAGCAGCCAAAGGGGGCAGGCCGGAGAAACCTTC.

This clone has a single count. The V gene is TRBV7-9, the J gene TRBJ2-1, with D tentatively TRBD2 (5 bases). The germline gives CDR1 SEHNR, CDR2 FQNEAQ (reference sequence). Trimming pared 8 bases from V and 1 base from J, leaving 18 bases between. This CDR3 has 16 residues. The CDR3 reads CASSHVLAYSYNEQFF. The DNA of the CDR3 is TGTGCCAGCTCCCACGTTCTAGCCTATTCCTACAATGAGCAGTTCTTC.

The gene calls are TRBV10-3 and TRBJ2-7, with D tentatively TRBD2 (5 bases). The CDR3 spans 13 residues. The V end was cut by 4 bases, the J end by 0 bases, with 7 bases between. Germline V gene sequence: CDR1 ENHRY, CDR2 SYGVKD. The CDR3 spells CAISGAGSYEQYF. The CDR3, as DNA: TGTGCCATCAGTGGGGCGGGCTCCTACGAGCAGTACTTC.